These 3 T cell receptor beta chains came from one sample sequenced in a study of cytomegalovirus exposure and HLA in healthy donors (dated by TCRdb to about 2017). Libraries were constructed by the immunoSEQ multiplex PCR assay. For the multiplex PCR, a mixture combining 60 forward primers for TCR Vbeta segments and 13 reverse primers for TCR Jbeta segments was used. The table was pulled from immuneACCESS by TCRdb, which kept in-frame rearrangements only. Such tables lose some clones; where checked, under half of the loss comes from unresolved V genes, and the rest has no known cause. The sample yields about 110,000 clones; approximately 83% were counted once. About 1.8% of the sample is in the top ten clones. Input material: PBMCs. These receptor sequences come from a man aged 40-50 years in good health and CMV-seronegative.

A single count supports this clone. V and J are TRBV6-5 and TRBJ1-6, with D perhaps matching TRBD1 (6 bases). V was clipped by 5 bases and J by 4 bases, with 9 bases between them. Per germline, CDR1 MNHEY and CDR2 SVGAGI. This CDR3 contains 14 residues. The CDR3 nucleotides read TGTGCCAGCAGTCGACAGGTTTATAATTCACCCCTCCACTTT. Amino acid sequence: CASSRQVYNSPLHF.

This chain joins TRBV28 and TRBJ1-4, with 10 bases matching TRBD1. J was trimmed by 5 bases and V by 4 bases; bases with no gene match: 7. Germline V gene lookup returns CDR1 MDHEN and CDR2 SYDVKM. The CDR3 totals 16 residues. CDR3 DNA sequence: TGTGCCAGCAGTTGGCCGGGACAGGGGACGAATGAAAAACTGTTTTTT. Protein sequence: CASSWPGQGTNEKLFF.

The rearrangement joins TRBV28 to TRBJ1-4, with 9 bases that match TRBD1. The length of the CDR3 is 16 residues. V lost 5 bases and J lost 3; bases outside the gene matches: 7. CDR1 and CDR2 (germline): MDHEN, SYDVKM. The CDR3 sequence: CASSQPDRGSNEKLFF. DNA of the CDR3: TGTGCCAGCAGTCAACCTGACAGGGGGTCTAATGAAAAACTGTTTTTT.